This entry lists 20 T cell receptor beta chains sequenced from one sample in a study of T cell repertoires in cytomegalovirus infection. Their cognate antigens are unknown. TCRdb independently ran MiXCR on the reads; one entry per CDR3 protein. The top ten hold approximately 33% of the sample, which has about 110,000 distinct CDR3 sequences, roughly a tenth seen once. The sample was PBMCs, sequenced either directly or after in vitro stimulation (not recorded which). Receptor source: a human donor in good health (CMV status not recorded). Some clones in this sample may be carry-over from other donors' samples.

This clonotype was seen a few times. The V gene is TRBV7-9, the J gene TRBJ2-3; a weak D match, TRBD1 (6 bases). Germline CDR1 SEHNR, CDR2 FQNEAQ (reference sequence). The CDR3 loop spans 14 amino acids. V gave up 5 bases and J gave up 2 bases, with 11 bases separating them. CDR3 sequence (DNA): TGTGCCAGCAGCATGGACAGAGTCACAGATACGCAGTATTTT. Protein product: CASSMDRVTDTQYF. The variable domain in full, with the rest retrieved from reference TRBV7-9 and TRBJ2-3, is DTGVSQNPRHKITKRGQNVTFRCDPISEHNRLYWYRQTLGQGPEFLTYFQNEAQLEKSRLLSDRFSAERPKGSFSTLEIQRTEQGDSAMYLCASSMDRVTDTQYFGPGTRLTVL.

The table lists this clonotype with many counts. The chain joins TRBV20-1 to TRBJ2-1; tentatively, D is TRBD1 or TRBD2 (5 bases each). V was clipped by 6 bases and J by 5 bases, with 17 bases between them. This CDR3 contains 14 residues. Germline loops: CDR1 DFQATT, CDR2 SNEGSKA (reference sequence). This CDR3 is CSAHVGDRNNEQFF. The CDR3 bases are TGCAGTGCCCATGTCGGGGACCGCAACAATGAGCAGTTCTTC.

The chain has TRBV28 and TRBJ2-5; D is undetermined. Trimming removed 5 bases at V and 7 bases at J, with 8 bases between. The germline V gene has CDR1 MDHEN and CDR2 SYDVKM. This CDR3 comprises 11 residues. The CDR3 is CASSPKGTQYF. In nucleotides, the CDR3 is TGTGCCAGCAGTCCCAAGGGGACCCAGTACTTC.

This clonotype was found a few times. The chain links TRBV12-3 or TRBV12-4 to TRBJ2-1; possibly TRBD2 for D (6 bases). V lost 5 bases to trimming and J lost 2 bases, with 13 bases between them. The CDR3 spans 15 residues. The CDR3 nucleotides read TGTGCCAGCAGTAACCGGGACTTCACCTACAATGAGCAGTTCTTC. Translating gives CASSNRDFTYNEQFF.

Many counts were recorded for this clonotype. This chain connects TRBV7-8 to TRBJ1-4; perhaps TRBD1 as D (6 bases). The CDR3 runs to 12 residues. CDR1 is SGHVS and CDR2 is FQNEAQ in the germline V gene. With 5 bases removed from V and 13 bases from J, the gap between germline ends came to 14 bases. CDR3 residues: CASSVGGTGLFF. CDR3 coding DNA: TGTGCCAGCAGCGTAGGGGGGACGGGACTGTTTTTT.

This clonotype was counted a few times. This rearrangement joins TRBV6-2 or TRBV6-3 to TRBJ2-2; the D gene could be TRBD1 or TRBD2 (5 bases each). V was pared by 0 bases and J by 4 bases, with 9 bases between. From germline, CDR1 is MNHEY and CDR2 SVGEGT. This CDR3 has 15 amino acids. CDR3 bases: TGTGCCAGCAGTTACTCGATGGGGGTCACCGGGGAGCTGTTTTTT. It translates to CASSYSMGVTGELFF.

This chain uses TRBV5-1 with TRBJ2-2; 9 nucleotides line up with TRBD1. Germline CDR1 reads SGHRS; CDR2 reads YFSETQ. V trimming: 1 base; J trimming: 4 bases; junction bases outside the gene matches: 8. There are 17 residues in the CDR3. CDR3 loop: CASSLNTGGFGTGELFF. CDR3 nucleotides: TGCGCCAGCAGCTTGAATACAGGGGGCTTCGGCACCGGGGAGCTGTTTTTT.

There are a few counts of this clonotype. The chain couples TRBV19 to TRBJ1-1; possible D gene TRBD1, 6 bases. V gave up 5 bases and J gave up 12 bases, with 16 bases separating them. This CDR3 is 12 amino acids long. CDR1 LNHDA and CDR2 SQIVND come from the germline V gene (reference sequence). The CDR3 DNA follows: TGTGCCAGTAGTCGGGGACCTACAGGGACTTTCTTT. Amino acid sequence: CASSRGPTGTFF.

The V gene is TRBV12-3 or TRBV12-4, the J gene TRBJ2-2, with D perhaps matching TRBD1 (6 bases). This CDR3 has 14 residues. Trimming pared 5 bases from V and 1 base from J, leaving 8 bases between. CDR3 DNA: TGTGCCAGCAGTCGGACAGAGAACACCGGGGAGCTGTTTTTT. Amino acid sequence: CASSRTENTGELFF.

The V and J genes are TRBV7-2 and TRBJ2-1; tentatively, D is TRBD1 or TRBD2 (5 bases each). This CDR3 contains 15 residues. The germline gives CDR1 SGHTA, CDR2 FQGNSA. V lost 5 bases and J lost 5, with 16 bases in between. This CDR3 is CASSTSGPGNNEQFF. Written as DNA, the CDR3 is TGTGCCAGCAGCACCTCGGGACCCGGAAACAATGAGCAGTTCTTC. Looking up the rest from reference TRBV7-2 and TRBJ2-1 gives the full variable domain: GAGVSQSPSNKVTEKGKDVELRCDPISGHTALYWYRQSLGQGLEFLIYFQGNSAPDKSGLPSDRFSAERTGGSVSTLTIQRTQQEDSAVYLCASSTSGPGNNEQFFGPGTRLTVL.

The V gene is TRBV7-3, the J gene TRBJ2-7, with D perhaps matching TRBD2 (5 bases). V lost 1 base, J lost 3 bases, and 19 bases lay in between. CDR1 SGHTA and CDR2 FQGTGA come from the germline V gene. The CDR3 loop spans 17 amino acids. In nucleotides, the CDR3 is TGTGCCAGCAGCTTAATGCAATCGGACTTCAAACGCTACGAGCAGTACTTC. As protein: CASSLMQSDFKRYEQYF.

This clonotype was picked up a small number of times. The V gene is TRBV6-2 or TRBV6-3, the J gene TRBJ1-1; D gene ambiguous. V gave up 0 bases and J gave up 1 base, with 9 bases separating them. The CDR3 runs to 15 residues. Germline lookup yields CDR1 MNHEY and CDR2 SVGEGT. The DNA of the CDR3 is TGTGCCAGCAGTTACTCGAATTACAAGAACACTGAAGCTTTCTTT. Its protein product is CASSYSNYKNTEAFF.

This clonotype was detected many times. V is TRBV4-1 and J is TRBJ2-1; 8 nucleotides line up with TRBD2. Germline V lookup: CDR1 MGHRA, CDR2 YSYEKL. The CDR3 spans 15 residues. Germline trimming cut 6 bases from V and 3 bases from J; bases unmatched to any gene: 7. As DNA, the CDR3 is TGCGCCAGCAGGCAGGGACTAGATCTCTACAATGAGCAGTTCTTC. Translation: CASRQGLDLYNEQFF.

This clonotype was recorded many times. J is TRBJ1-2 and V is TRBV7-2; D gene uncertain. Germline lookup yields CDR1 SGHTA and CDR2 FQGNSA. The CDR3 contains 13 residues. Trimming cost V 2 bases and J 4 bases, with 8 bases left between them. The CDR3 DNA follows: TGTGCCAGCAGCTTAACCGGCGGCTATGGCTACACCTTC. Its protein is CASSLTGGYGYTF.

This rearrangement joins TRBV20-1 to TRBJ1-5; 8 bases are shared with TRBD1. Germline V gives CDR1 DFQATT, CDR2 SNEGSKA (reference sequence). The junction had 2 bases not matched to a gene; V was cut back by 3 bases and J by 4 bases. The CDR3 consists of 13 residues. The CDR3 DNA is TGCAGTGCTAGCACAGGGGGAAATCAGCCCCAGCATTTT. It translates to CSASTGGNQPQHF.

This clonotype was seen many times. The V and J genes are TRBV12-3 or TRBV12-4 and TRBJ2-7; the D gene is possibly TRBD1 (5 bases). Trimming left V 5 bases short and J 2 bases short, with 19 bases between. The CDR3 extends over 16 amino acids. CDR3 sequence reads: CASSVGRARVTYEQYF. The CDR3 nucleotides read TGTGCCAGCAGTGTGGGCCGGGCCAGGGTTACCTACGAGCAGTACTTC.

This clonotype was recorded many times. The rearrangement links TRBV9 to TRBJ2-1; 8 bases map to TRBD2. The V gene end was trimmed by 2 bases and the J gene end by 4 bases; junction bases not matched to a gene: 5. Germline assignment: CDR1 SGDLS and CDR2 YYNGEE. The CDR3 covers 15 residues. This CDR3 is CASSVGSGMYNEQFF. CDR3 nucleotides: TGTGCCAGCAGCGTGGGTAGCGGGATGTACAATGAGCAGTTCTTC.

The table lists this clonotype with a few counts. The CDR3 DNA sequence: TGTGCCAGCAGCCGGAGAATTAGCACCTACGAGCAGTACTTC. Protein: CASSRRISTYEQYF. V is TRBV6-2 or TRBV6-3 and J is TRBJ2-7; no firm D call. The CDR3 covers 14 residues. Germline V gives CDR1 MNHEY, CDR2 SVGEGT. Trimming pared 6 bases from V and 2 bases from J, leaving 14 bases between.

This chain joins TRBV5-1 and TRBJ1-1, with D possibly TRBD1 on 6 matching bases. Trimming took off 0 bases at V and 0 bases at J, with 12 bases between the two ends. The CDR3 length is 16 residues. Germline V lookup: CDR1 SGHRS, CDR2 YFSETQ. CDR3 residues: CASSLVGGHMNTEAFF. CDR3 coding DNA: TGCGCCAGCAGCTTGGTTGGGGGGCACATGAACACTGAAGCTTTCTTT.

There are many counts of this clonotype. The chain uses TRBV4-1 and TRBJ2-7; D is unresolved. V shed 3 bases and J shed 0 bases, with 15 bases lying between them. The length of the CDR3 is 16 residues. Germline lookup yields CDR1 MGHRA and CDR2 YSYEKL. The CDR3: CASSHAASISSYEQYF. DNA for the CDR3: TGCGCCAGCAGCCACGCAGCCAGTATTAGCTCCTACGAGCAGTACTTC.